The rows below give T cell receptor beta chains drawn from one sample of a study of identical twins. TCRdb re-called the 5' RACE reads through MiXCR, storing one row per CDR3 protein. Of 1.5 million to 2 million distinct CDR3 sequences in the sample, more than 30% were seen once. Sequenced: cord blood. The source of these receptors is a newborn girl in good health. Each CDR3 is given with its conserved first and last residue. A D gene is named only where the DNA matches it firmly. Size is stated for part of the rows, as once, few or many counts, or as a class when the clone is expanded.

v_gene	len	j_gene	d_gene	abundance	CDR3aa	CDR3nt
TRBV24-1	12	TRBJ2-1	NA	NA	CATSDLTNEQFF	TGTGCCACCAGTGATTTAACCAATGAGCAGTTCTTC
TRBV9	13	TRBJ2-3	NA	many	CASSVASTDTQYF	TGTGCCAGCAGCGTAGCTAGCACAGATACGCAGTATTTT
TRBV11-2	16	TRBJ2-3	TRBD2	many	CASSFLAGTSTDTQYF	TGTGCCAGCAGCTTCCTAGCGGGGACTAGCACAGATACGCAGTATTTT
TRBV20-1	14	TRBJ1-5	NA	NA	CSARDSYSNQPQHF	TGCAGTGCTAGGGACTCATATAGCAATCAGCCCCAGCATTTT
TRBV20-1	17	TRBJ2-3	TRBD2	NA	CSASGLAGGMLTDTQYF	TGCAGTGCTTCGGGACTAGCGGGAGGGATGCTCACAGATACGCAGTATTTT
TRBV5-1	18	TRBJ1-2	NA	NA	CASSLTGTAYGRGYGYTF	TGCGCCAGCAGCCTAACCGGGACGGCCTACGGACGGGGCTATGGCTACACCTTC
TRBV20-1	13	TRBJ2-7	TRBD1	few	CSGTTGNSYEQYF	TGCAGTGGCACGACAGGGAACTCCTACGAGCAGTACTTC
TRBV27	16	TRBJ2-1	NA	few	CASSSTRGTNYNEQFF	TGTGCCAGCAGTTCTACTAGAGGGACCAATTACAATGAGCAGTTCTTC
TRBV12-3/TRBV12-4	13	TRBJ1-2	NA	few	CASSLTPGYGYTF	TGTGCCAGCAGTTTAACCCCGGGTTATGGCTACACCTTC
TRBV3-1	17	TRBJ1-2	TRBD1	NA	CASSQDPDRGPHYGYTF	TGTGCCAGCAGCCAAGATCCCGACAGGGGGCCTCACTATGGCTACACCTTC
TRBV3-1	16	TRBJ2-1	TRBD2	once	CASSPGESGGWNEQFF	TGTGCCAGCAGCCCGGGGGAAAGCGGGGGGTGGAATGAGCAGTTCTTC
TRBV28	15	TRBJ2-7	NA	few	CASSFSGLTSYEQYF	TGTGCCAGCAGTTTCAGCGGGCTAACGTCCTACGAGCAGTACTTC
TRBV20-1	20	TRBJ1-5	TRBD1	NA	CSASSGFDWFTGGSNQPQHF	TGCAGTGCTAGTTCGGGATTCGATTGGTTCACAGGGGGCTCCAATCAGCCCCAGCATTTT
TRBV5-6	14	TRBJ2-3	NA	few	CASTGTPKADTQYF	TGTGCCAGTACCGGGACCCCTAAAGCGGATACGCAGTATTTT
TRBV10-3	16	TRBJ2-3	TRBD2	many	CAISEAGGHSTDTQYF	TGTGCCATCAGTGAAGCGGGGGGTCACAGCACAGATACGCAGTATTTT
TRBV20-1	15	TRBJ2-7	TRBD2	NA	CSAISFSGVNYEQYF	TGCAGTGCTATTTCCTTTAGCGGGGTAAACTACGAGCAGTACTTC
TRBV7-9	16	TRBJ1-2	NA	NA	CASSLARIFRSNGYTF	TGTGCCAGCAGCTTAGCTCGAATATTCCGCAGCAATGGCTACACCTTC
TRBV7-9	17	TRBJ2-1	TRBD2	few	CASSLAKGLAKYNEQFF	TGTGCCAGCAGCTTAGCGAAAGGACTAGCGAAGTACAATGAGCAGTTCTTC
TRBV3-1	13	TRBJ1-5	NA	few	CASSQGVWGPQHF	TGTGCCAGCAGCCAAGGCGTTTGGGGACCCCAGCATTTT
TRBV12-3/TRBV12-4	13	TRBJ2-1	NA	once	CASSLIYDNEQFF	TGTGCCAGCAGTTTAATTTACGACAATGAGCAGTTCTTC
TRBV20-1	14	TRBJ1-1	TRBD1	NA	CSARTPRQGTEAFF	TGCAGTGCTAGAACTCCCCGACAGGGCACTGAAGCTTTCTTT
TRBV25-1	16	TRBJ2-7	NA	NA	CASSEFWTAPYNEQYF	TGTGCCAGCAGTGAATTTTGGACAGCCCCATACAATGAGCAGTACTTC
TRBV15	14	TRBJ1-4	NA	NA	CATSRDRGAEKLFF	TGTGCCACCAGCAGGGACAGAGGAGCCGAAAAACTGTTTTTT
TRBV24-1	14	TRBJ1-4	NA	few	CATSDGGSGEKLFF	TGTGCCACCAGTGATGGGGGGTCCGGTGAAAAACTGTTTTTT
TRBV29-1	15	TRBJ2-4	TRBD1	few	CSAVGQGKSKNIQYF	TGCAGCGCGGTGGGACAGGGGAAATCCAAAAACATTCAGTACTTC
TRBV29-1	11	TRBJ2-1	TRBD1	few	CSVGQGGEQFF	TGCAGCGTGGGACAGGGGGGTGAGCAGTTCTTC
TRBV20-1	15	TRBJ2-3	NA	few	CSATPGAASTDTQYF	TGCAGTGCTACACCTGGGGCGGCTAGCACAGATACGCAGTATTTT
TRBV28	14	TRBJ2-1	TRBD2	NA	CASSLLAPSKRLFF	TGTGCCAGCAGTCTACTAGCGCCCAGCAAGCGGCTGTTCTTC
TRBV27	17	TRBJ2-7	TRBD1	NA	CASRNIPWTGLEYEQYF	TGTGCCAGCAGAAACATACCCTGGACAGGGCTGGAGTACGAGCAGTACTTC
TRBV3-1	21	TRBJ1-5	TRBD1	NA	CASSQEGVVSDRGFSNQPQHF	TGTGCCAGCAGCCAAGAAGGCGTGGTGTCGGACAGGGGATTTAGCAATCAGCCCCAGCATTTT
TRBV20-1	17	TRBJ2-3	NA	NA	CSARDRVRVRGTDTQYF	TGCAGTGCTAGAGATAGAGTTCGGGTGCGAGGCACAGATACGCAGTATTTT
TRBV3-1	14	TRBJ1-2	NA	NA	CASSPQGINYGYTF	TGTGCCAGCAGCCCTCAGGGAATTAACTATGGCTACACCTTC
TRBV10-2	15	TRBJ2-7	TRBD2	NA	CASSGSGSSYNEQYF	TGCGCCAGCAGTGGTAGCGGGTCCTCCTACAATGAGCAGTACTTC
TRBV2	14	TRBJ2-1	TRBD2	NA	CASSVGLASNEQFF	TGTGCCAGCAGTGTGGGACTAGCGAGCAATGAGCAGTTCTTC
TRBV20-1	16	TRBJ1-2	TRBD1	NA	CSASNPGTADAYGYTF	TGCAGTGCTTCCAACCCCGGGACAGCCGATGCTTATGGCTACACCTTC
TRBV11-2	19	TRBJ1-2	NA	few	CASSSNRGPGRGANYGYTF	TGTGCCAGCAGCTCAAACAGAGGGCCAGGGCGAGGGGCTAACTATGGCTACACCTTC